A selection of T cell receptor beta chains follows, all from one sample in a study of identical twins. TCRdb re-derived calls from the 5' RACE reads in MiXCR, one entry per CDR3 protein. The repertoire holds some 730,000 distinct CDR3 sequences, with roughly 18% as singletons. The same specimen was also included in a second study, on T cells expressing NK-cell markers.

Source material: PBMCs. These TCRs come from a woman aged 18-29 years in good health. Both conserved end residues are part of each CDR3. The D gene is left open where the match is weak. Where a row states a size, it is once, few, many or the class of an expanded clone; other rows omit it.

clone size	V gene	J gene	D gene	CDR3 DNA	CDR3 protein
few	TRBV20-1	TRBJ2-2	TRBD1	TGCAGTGTCAGGGACAGGGGGTTCGCCGGGGAGCTGTTTTTT	CSVRDRGFAGELFF
few	TRBV9	TRBJ2-5	TRBD2	TGTGCCAGCAGTTTCCCAGCGGGGGAGGATTCATCAGAGACCCAGTACTTC	CASSFPAGEDSSETQYF
few	TRBV14	TRBJ2-1	NA	TGTGCCAGCAGCCAAGGTGAGGTCCACAATGAGCAGTTCTTC	CASSQGEVHNEQFF
many	TRBV6-4	TRBJ2-1	TRBD2	TGTGCCAGCAGTGTATCTAGCGGGAGCAAGGAGCAGTTCTTC	CASSVSSGSKEQFF
NA	TRBV30	TRBJ2-1	NA	TGTGCCTGGAGTGTGAGAGGGCAGGTTGGTTACAATGAGCAGTTCTTC	CAWSVRGQVGYNEQFF
few	TRBV20-1	TRBJ1-5	NA	TGCAGTGCTTTAACAGGGTTATATCAGCCCCAGCATTTT	CSALTGLYQPQHF
NA	TRBV7-2	TRBJ1-2	NA	TGTGCCAGCAGCTTATTAGTTCGGGGCTACACCTTC	CASSLLVRGYTF
many	TRBV29-1	TRBJ1-3	NA	TGCAGCGTTGAGTCGGGGTTCTCTGGAAACACCATATATTTT	CSVESGFSGNTIYF
NA	TRBV20-1	TRBJ2-1	TRBD2	TGCAGTTGTGGCGGGGGTCCGGGCTCCTACAATGAGCAGTTCTTC	CSCGGGPGSYNEQFF
NA	TRBV12-3/TRBV12-4	TRBJ2-3	NA	TGTGCCAGCGCCCCTAGCGCAGATACGCAGTATTTT	CASAPSADTQYF
few	TRBV3-1	TRBJ2-1	TRBD2	TGTGCCAGCAGCCCTACTAGCGGGATTTTCGATGAGCAGTTCTTC	CASSPTSGIFDEQFF
few	TRBV18	TRBJ2-3	NA	TGTGCCAGCTCACTTCAACCGGGAGATACGCAGTATTTT	CASSLQPGDTQYF
NA	TRBV18	TRBJ2-1	TRBD1	TGTGCCAGCTCACCACCGGCCGGGACAGGGGGCAATGAGCAGTTCTTC	CASSPPAGTGGNEQFF
many	TRBV9	TRBJ2-1	NA	TGTGCCAGCAGCGGGGACAAAGCGGCAGGCTCCTACAATGAGCAGTTCTTC	CASSGDKAAGSYNEQFF
few	TRBV15	TRBJ2-5	NA	TGTGCCACCAGCAGAGTTCGCTTGGACCAAGAGACCCAGTACTTC	CATSRVRLDQETQYF
NA	TRBV20-1	TRBJ1-1	NA	TGCAGTGCTTTCAGGGGTCCCACTGAAGCTTTCTTT	CSAFRGPTEAFF